The 6 T cell receptor beta chains reported below all come from one sample, sequenced in a study of beta chain features in type 1 diabetes. Points from the study as a whole: In all four CD4+ subsets, TCRB CDR3 length was significantly, moderately reduced in type 1 diabetes.

The isolated RNA, all of it, was reverse transcribed, so expressed TCRB transcripts were what got sequenced. This table comes from immunoSEQ multiplex PCR, and its TCRdb copy is limited to in-frame clones, with some not included. This sample has about 270,000 clones, with roughly an eighth found just once. These receptors' targets are unknown. Specimen: naive CD4+ T cells from blood. These receptors were collected from a man aged 30 to 39 with type 1 diabetes.

This clone was found a few times. CDR3 DNA sequence: TGTGCCAGCAGTCCCTCGGGTCAGCCGAACACCGGGGAGCTGTTTTTT. Its translation is CASSPSGQPNTGELFF. The genes are TRBV28 and TRBJ2-2, with D uncertain. Trimming removed 5 bases from V and 0 bases from J, with 13 bases in between. Per germline, CDR1 MDHEN and CDR2 SYDVKM. This CDR3 has 16 residues.

There are a few counts of this clone. This rearrangement joins TRBV30 to TRBJ2-1; the match to TRBD2 covers 7 bases. The CDR3 is 14 amino acids. CDR1 is GTSNPN and CDR2 is SVGIG in the germline V gene (reference sequence). The junction had 3 bases not matched to a gene; V was cut back by 2 bases and J by 2 bases. The CDR3 DNA is TGTGCCTGGAGTAGAACTAGCGCCTACAATGAGCAGTTCTTC. Translation: CAWSRTSAYNEQFF.

V is TRBV29-1 and J is TRBJ2-7; D gene ambiguous. With 6 bases removed from V and 2 bases from J, the gap between germline ends came to 20 bases. This CDR3 spans 15 amino acids. Germline V gives CDR1 SQVTM, CDR2 ANQGSEA. DNA for the CDR3: TGCAGCGTCGCCCCCGCCCGGGTGTCCCCCTACGAGCAGTACTTC. It yields the protein CSVAPARVSPYEQYF.

J is TRBJ1-1 and V is TRBV15; D may be TRBD1 (5 bases). This CDR3 comprises 14 residues. Germline V gene data show CDR1 as LNHNV and CDR2 as YYDKDF (reference sequence). V lost 3 bases and J lost 3, with 11 bases in between. The CDR3 protein is CATSSGQGDTEAFF. Here the CDR3 DNA reads TGTGCCACCAGCAGTGGTCAAGGGGACACTGAAGCTTTCTTT.

The V and J genes are TRBV6-6 and TRBJ2-7, with TRBD1 as a possible D gene (5 bases). This CDR3 is 14 amino acids long. V gave up 4 bases and J gave up 0 bases, with 10 bases separating them. From germline, CDR1 is MNHNY and CDR2 SVGAGI (reference sequence). The chain's CDR3 is CASSWQGSSYEQYF. The CDR3 DNA sequence: TGTGCCAGCAGTTGGCAGGGAAGCTCCTACGAGCAGTACTTC.

V is TRBV25-1 and J is TRBJ1-1; D possibly corresponds to TRBD1 (5 bases). This CDR3 has 14 amino acids. Germline values: CDR1 MGHDK, CDR2 SYGVNS. The ends were cut back, 3 bases at V and 0 bases at J, with 8 bases in the middle. In DNA, the CDR3 is TGTGCCAGCAGTGATGACAGACTGAACACTGAAGCTTTCTTT. As protein: CASSDDRLNTEAFF.